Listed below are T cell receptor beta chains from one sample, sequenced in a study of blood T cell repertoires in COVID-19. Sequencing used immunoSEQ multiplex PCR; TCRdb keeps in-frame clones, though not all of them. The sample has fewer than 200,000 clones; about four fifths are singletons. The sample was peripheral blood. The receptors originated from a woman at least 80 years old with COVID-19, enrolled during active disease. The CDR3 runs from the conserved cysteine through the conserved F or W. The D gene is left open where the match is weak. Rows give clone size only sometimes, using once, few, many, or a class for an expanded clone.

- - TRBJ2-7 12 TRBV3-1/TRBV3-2 TGTGCCTCGGGGAGAAATTCCTACGAGCAGTACTTC CASGRNSYEQYF
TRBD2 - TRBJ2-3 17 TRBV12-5 TGTGCTAGTGGTTTGCCGCGGACTAGCGCGCGGACAGATACGCAGTATTTT CASGLPRTSARTDTQYF
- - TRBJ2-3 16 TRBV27 TGTGCCAGCAGTTTAATAAGCGGTGGTAGCACAGATACGCAGTATTTT CASSLISGGSTDTQYF
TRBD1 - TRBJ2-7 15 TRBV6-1 TGTGCCAGCAGTGAACAGGGGGCGGTTATTTCCGAGCAGTACTTC CASSEQGAVISEQYF
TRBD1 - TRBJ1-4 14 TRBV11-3 TGTGCCAGCAGCCCGACAGGGGGTTATGAAAAACTGTTTTTT CASSPTGGYEKLFF
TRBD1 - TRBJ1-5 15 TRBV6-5 TGTGCCAGCAGTAGGGACAGGATTAGCAATCAGCCCCAGCATTTT CASSRDRISNQPQHF
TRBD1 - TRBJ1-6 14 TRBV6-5 TGTGCCAGCAGGGGGACAGGGCGGAATTCACCCCTCCACTTT CASRGTGRNSPLHF
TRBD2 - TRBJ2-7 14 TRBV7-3 TGTGCCAGCAGCTTATTGCGGGAGTCGAACGAGCAGTACTTC CASSLLRESNEQYF
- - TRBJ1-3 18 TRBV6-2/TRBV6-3 TGTGCCAGCAGTTACCTACTCACGGGGAGGAACTCTGGAAACACCATATATTTT CASSYLLTGRNSGNTIYF
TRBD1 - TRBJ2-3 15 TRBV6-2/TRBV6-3 TGTGCCAGCAGTTACTGGGACAGGGGGTCAGATACGCAGTATTTT CASSYWDRGSDTQYF
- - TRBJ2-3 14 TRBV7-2 TGTGCCAGCAGCTTAGATTCGGGTCGGGATACGCAGTATTTT CASSLDSGRDTQYF
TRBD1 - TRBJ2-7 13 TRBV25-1 TGTGCCAGCATTGGACAGGGTCCCTACGAGCAGTACTTC CASIGQGPYEQYF
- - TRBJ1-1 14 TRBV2 TGTGCCAGCATCGACCGCCGGGAATTGAATGAAGCTTTCTTT CASIDRRELNEAFF
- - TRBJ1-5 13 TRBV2 TGTGCCAGCAAGTCGGTGATGTGGCAGCCCCAGCATTTT CASKSVMWQPQHF
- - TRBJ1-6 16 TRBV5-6 TGTGCCAGCAGCTTGGCAGCGAGCTCCTATAATTCACCCCTCCACTTT CASSLAASSYNSPLHF
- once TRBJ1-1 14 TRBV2 TGTGCCAGCAGTGAGTCGGGAAGGAACACTGAAGCTTTCTTT CASSESGRNTEAFF
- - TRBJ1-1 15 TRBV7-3 TGTGCCAGCTTTGCCTGGGGGGGCTTGAACACTGAAGCTTTCTTT CASFAWGGLNTEAFF
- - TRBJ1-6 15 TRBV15 TGTGCCACCAGCACCGTAGGGGCTATCAATTCACCCCTCCACTTT CATSTVGAINSPLHF
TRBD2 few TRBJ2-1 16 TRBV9 TGTGCCAGCAGCGTAGATCCGCGGGGGACCGACAATGAGCAGTTCTTC CASSVDPRGTDNEQFF
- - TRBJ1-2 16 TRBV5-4 TGTGCCAGCAGCTTGGGACAGTGGGGATTGGTCTATGGCTACACCTTC CASSLGQWGLVYGYTF
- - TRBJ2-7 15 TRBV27 TGTGCCAGCAATTCATTAGCGGACGTCTCCTACGAGCAGTACTTC CASNSLADVSYEQYF
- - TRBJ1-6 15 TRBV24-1 TGTGCCACCAGTGATTTCGCGGGTTTCGATTCACCCCTCCACTTT CATSDFAGFDSPLHF
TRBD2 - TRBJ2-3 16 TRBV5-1 TGCGCCAGCAGCTTGGAGGCTAGCGGCAGCACAGATACGCAGTATTTT CASSLEASGSTDTQYF
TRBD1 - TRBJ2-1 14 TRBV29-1 TGCAGCGTTGAGGGACAGAGATCCTACAATGAGCAGTTCTTC CSVEGQRSYNEQFF
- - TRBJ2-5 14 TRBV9 TGTGCCAGCAGCGTAGAAGGGGGGGTAGAGACCCAGTACTTC CASSVEGGVETQYF
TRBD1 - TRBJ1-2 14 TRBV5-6 TGTGCCAGCAGCTTGGCGGGACAGCTATATGGCTACACCTTC CASSLAGQLYGYTF
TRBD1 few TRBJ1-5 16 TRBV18 TGTGCCAGCTCACCCCCGGACAGGGGGCATCGGCAGCCCCAGCATTTT CASSPPDRGHRQPQHF
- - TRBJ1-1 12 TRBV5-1 TGCGCCAGCAGCCAGGGGCTCACTGAAGCTTTCTTT CASSQGLTEAFF
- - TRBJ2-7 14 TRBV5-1 TGCGCCAGCAGCTTGGTTCTGGGCCCCTACGAGCAGTACTTC CASSLVLGPYEQYF
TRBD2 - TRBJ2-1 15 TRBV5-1 TGCGCCAGCAGCTTGATAGCGGGGGCCTACAATGAGCAGTTCTTC CASSLIAGAYNEQFF
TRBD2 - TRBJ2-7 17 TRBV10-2 TGCGCCAGCAGTGACCCGCTCGGACTAGCGGGAGGGCGGGGGCAGTACTTC CASSDPLGLAGGRGQYF